The 5 T cell receptor beta chains listed next were all sequenced from one sample in a study of blood T cell repertoires in COVID-19. The repertoire was sequenced with immunoSEQ multiplex PCR; TCRdb's copy has only in-frame clones and lacks some. This table has 160,000 or so clones, around 83% appearing once. Sequenced material: PBMCs or T cells enriched from blood (not recorded which). These receptors were obtained from a man aged 50 or older who had recovered from COVID-19.

This clone has a single count. The chain combines TRBV28 with TRBJ1-4, with 7 bases lining up with TRBD1. From germline, CDR1 is MDHEN and CDR2 SYDVKM. With V trimmed by 4 bases and J by 3 bases, 8 bases remained unmatched. The CDR3 contains 16 residues. As DNA, the CDR3 is TGTGCCAGCAGTTATGGGACAGCCCTTCCTAATGAAAAACTGTTTTTT. Translating gives CASSYGTALPNEKLFF.

The genes are TRBV28 and TRBJ2-2; a weak D match, TRBD2 (6 bases). Trimming stripped 6 bases from V and 0 bases from J, with 11 bases between. This CDR3 has 15 amino acids. CDR1 is MDHEN, CDR2 SYDVKM, per germline. CDR3 sequence (DNA): TGTGCCAGCAGGGTCGGGGGAGCGAACACCGGGGAGCTGTTTTTT. Its translation is CASRVGGANTGELFF.

In its sample, this clone was seen once. The CDR3 reads CASSELGSSTDTQYF. CDR3 nucleotide sequence: TGTGCCAGCAGCGAACTAGGGTCTAGCACAGATACGCAGTATTTT. The chain has TRBV11-2 and TRBJ2-3; TRBD2 might be the D (5 bases). The V gene's germline CDR1 is SGHAT and CDR2 FQNNGV. Trimming shortened V by 5 bases and J by 0 bases, and 12 bases separated the two germline ends. The CDR3 is 15 residues long.

This rearrangement joins TRBV19 to TRBJ1-3; 8 bases fit TRBD1. CDR1 and CDR2 (germline): LNHDA, SQIVND (reference sequence). V lost 5 bases, J lost 2 bases, and 5 bases stayed unmatched. The CDR3 has 15 residues. The CDR3 here is CASSGRDRTGNTIYF. The CDR3 nucleotides are TGTGCCAGTAGTGGCCGGGACAGGACTGGAAACACCATATATTTT.

J is TRBJ2-3 and V is TRBV11-2, with D unclear. In germline, CDR1 is SGHAT, CDR2 FQNNGV. CDR3 length equals 15 residues. V lost 0 bases and J lost 8, with 15 bases in between. The CDR3 bases are TGTGCCAGCAGCTTAGACGGGTCTCCAGAAGTTACGCAGTATTTT. Translation gives CASSLDGSPEVTQYF.